This TCR delta chain was documented in a study of Vδ1+ human thymocytes. Study outcomes and limitations: Thymic delta-chain repertoires held approximately 20% Vdelta2 sequences and few Vdelta3, despite high sort purity. Highly polyclonal TRG and TRD repertoires with Gaussian CDR3 length distributions appeared in thymus.

About this clone: Its specificity is not known.

The sorted cells were CD3+ Vdelta1+ Vdelta2- thymocytes from alphabeta-depleted thymus. Sorted Vdelta1+ thymocytes were about 97% to 99.6% pure. Sequences come from RNA converted to cDNA by reverse transcription. Pooled V-gene forward primers with one constant-region reverse primer generated the CDR3 amplicons by multiplex PCR. TCRdb fed the multiplex PCR reads into CATT to redo clone calling. The profile shows roughly 55,000 delta-chain clones, roughly 15% of them singletons. This CDR3 is built from 19 residues. V lost 3 bases and J lost 0; bases outside the gene matches: 16. The germline gives CDR1 TSWWSYY, CDR2 QGS.

This clonotype was sampled from a boy in the first two years of life who had congenital heart surgery. Material for sequencing was Vdelta1+ gamma-delta thymocytes from the thymus. Subset meaning: FACS-sorted CD3+ TCRalphabeta- TCRVdelta1+ TCRVdelta2- thymocytes. The rearrangement joins TRDV1 to TRDJ1; 7 nucleotides match TRDD3. The CDR3 DNA reads TGTGCTCTTGGGGACGCCCAGGGTGGCTGGGGGTCGTACACCGATAAACTCATCTTT. This encodes CALGDAQGGWGSYTDKLIF.